This TCR beta chain derives from a study of T cell changes during pregnancy in multiple sclerosis. Generated by immunoSEQ multiplex PCR, the TCRdb table keeps only in-frame clones and is missing some. The sample lists fewer than 55,000 clones; 85% to 90% were seen once. The sequence derives from a female donor in good health, enrolled as a control in a pregnancy study. Sequencing was performed on peripheral blood, taken in the second trimester of pregnancy.

CDR3 sequence (DNA): TGTGCCAGCAGCTTAGTTCGCAGCCTGGGGGGCACTGAAGCTTTCTTT. Translated, it gives CASSLVRSLGGTEAFF. V is TRBV7-2 and J is TRBJ1-1, with a tentative D call TRBD1 (5 bases). Between the trimmed V and J ends, which lost 1 base and 4 bases, there was a span of 16 bases. This CDR3 is built from 16 residues. Germline V gene sequence: CDR1 SGHTA, CDR2 FQGNSA.